The following is a T cell receptor beta chain sequence with its context. Antigen: not known. The CDR3 is made up of 16 amino acids. Per germline, CDR1 KGHDR and CDR2 SFDVKD. Trimming removed 7 bases at V and 8 bases at J, with 20 bases between. Regions amplified from RNA transcripts were the TCR beta CDR3 regions. The TCR CDR3 first-round RT-PCR relied on the HTBI primer set. TCRdb reprocessed the multiplex PCR reads with MiXCR, giving one entry per CDR3 protein. The sample records fewer than 450,000 distinct CDR3 sequences, around 15% being singletons. In the ophthalmopathy cohort, Clinical Activity Score was at least 3, NOSPECS grade at least 4, and duration under 3 months. The study based diagnoses on clinical symptoms, serum thyroxine and TRAb, thyroid ultrasound and orbital computed tomography. The data originate from a study of T cells in Graves' hyperthyroidism and ophthalmopathy. Broader study findings: Model output signaled ophthalmopathy a median around 6.9 months ahead of onset. The majority of expanded thyroid clonotypes above 0.001 also appeared in blood.

The chain is built from TRBV24-1 and TRBJ1-6, with D unresolved. Sequenced input: blood. The source of this sequence is a man aged 45-65 years with Graves' ophthalmopathy. The CDR3 nucleotides are TGTGCCACCAGCGCCTATGGGCGCCCACTTGATTCACCCCTCCACTTT. The encoded protein is CATSAYGRPLDSPLHF.